What follows are 7 T cell receptor beta chains derived from one specimen sequenced in a study of T cell changes during pregnancy in multiple sclerosis. Measured with immunoSEQ multiplex PCR; TCRdb has only the in-frame clones, and not every one. The sample records about 92,000 clones, 85% to 95% being singletons. The specimen was peripheral blood, collected in the first trimester of pregnancy. These receptors originate from a female donor with multiple sclerosis, enrolled in a pregnancy study.

This chain uses TRBV7-9 with TRBJ2-4, with D possibly matching TRBD2 (6 bases). CDR3 length equals 15 residues. Germline values: CDR1 SEHNR, CDR2 FQNEAQ (reference sequence). V was pared by 5 bases and J by 1 base, with 12 bases between. CDR3 in DNA: TGTGCCAGCAGCAATAGCGGTGCTGCCAAAAACATTCAGTACTTC. Translating it yields CASSNSGAAKNIQYF.

The V gene is TRBV20-1, the J gene TRBJ2-5; possibly TRBD2 for D (5 bases). Germline CDR1 DFQATT, CDR2 SNEGSKA (reference sequence). The CDR3 is 11 residues long. The CDR3 loop reads CSRDVQETQYF. CDR3 nucleotides: TGCAGCCGGGATGTACAAGAGACCCAGTACTTC.

The J gene is TRBJ2-1, the V gene TRBV11-2; TRBD1 might be the D (5 bases). The CDR3 is 11 residues long. Trimming cost V 0 bases and J 15 bases, with 9 bases left between them. Germline values: CDR1 SGHAT, CDR2 FQNNGV. CDR3 protein: CASSLDAGWFF. The DNA for the CDR3 is TGTGCCAGCAGCTTAGATGCAGGGTGGTTCTTC.

The chain joins TRBV28 to TRBJ1-4; TRBD1 might be the D (6 bases). The V end was cut by 8 bases, the J end by 5 bases, with 18 bases between. This CDR3 contains 15 residues. Germline values: CDR1 MDHEN, CDR2 SYDVKM. CDR3 in amino acids: CASSSGGATNEKLFF. The CDR3 region has the DNA TGTGCCAGCTCCTCGGGGGGGGCGACGAATGAAAAACTGTTTTTT.

This chain joins TRBV13 and TRBJ2-2, with D perhaps matching TRBD1 (6 bases). This CDR3 is built from 17 residues. Deletions cut 4 bases from V and 0 bases from J, with 15 bases between. Germline V gives CDR1 PRHDT, CDR2 FYEKMQ (reference sequence). The CDR3 bases are TGTGCCAGCAGCTCGGAGGACAGCAAATCGAACACCGGGGAGCTGTTTTTT. This gives the protein CASSSEDSKSNTGELFF.

The gene calls are TRBV2 and TRBJ2-7, with TRBD1 as a possible D gene (6 bases). The germline V and J ends were trimmed by 4 bases and 2 bases, with 15 bases remaining between them. CDR1 and CDR2 from the germline V gene are SNHLY and FYNNEI. This CDR3 comprises 15 residues. The CDR3 reads CASSVPQGITYEQYF. As DNA, the CDR3 is TGTGCCAGCAGTGTTCCCCAGGGGATTACCTACGAGCAGTACTTC.

This chain uses TRBV19 with TRBJ1-3; tentatively, D is TRBD1 (5 bases). Germline V gene lookup returns CDR1 LNHDA and CDR2 SQIVND (reference sequence). The CDR3 runs to 14 residues. This CDR3 is CGTHGRVSGNTIYF. The CDR3 region has the DNA TGTGGGACCCACGGCAGGGTCTCTGGAAACACCATATATTTT.